The present T cell receptor beta chain was sequenced within a study of glioma-infiltrating T cells after dendritic cell vaccination. The CDR3 runs to 13 residues. From germline, CDR1 is WNHNN and CDR2 SYGVQD (reference sequence). V lost 2 bases, J lost 4 bases, and 2 bases stayed unmatched. TCRdb keeps only in-frame clones here, not all; method: immunoSEQ multiplex PCR. The sample lists roughly 100,000 clones, 80% to 90% occurring once. This clonotype was obtained from a human donor with glioblastoma. This chain links TRBV10-1 with TRBJ2-7, with 7 bases lining up with TRBD1. This specimen consisted of blood, obtained before dendritic cell vaccination. Here the CDR3 reads CASSERTGYEQYF. CDR3 sequence (DNA): TGCGCCAGCAGTGAGCGGACAGGATACGAGCAGTACTTC.